The sequence of this T cell receptor (beta chain) was determined in a study of blood T cells in healthy people across ages. Points from the study as a whole: Because sorting was not performed, PBMCs prevented conclusive naive versus antigen-experienced comparison.

CDR3 length equals 15 residues. Germline CDR1 is KGHDR and CDR2 is SFDVKD. The sample holds one count of this clonotype. What it recognizes is unknown. The junction and the germline gene differ at one end; a read error may be behind it. A sample-barcoded 5' primer and a J-beta primer mix were used in a second PCR of about 7 to 12 cycles. Each CDR3 protein is one row after TCRdb ran MiXCR on the 5' RACE reads. The table includes 800,000 to 950,000 distinct CDR3 sequences, around 48% detected once. The chain joins TRBV24-1 to TRBJ2-3; TRBD2 might be the D (7 bases). Sequenced material: blood. The TCR was taken from a man aged 30-40 years in good health. CDR3 region: CATERGGASTGTQYF. CDR3 in DNA: TGTGCCACCGAGCGAGGGGGGGCCTCGACAGGTACGCAATATTTT.